The text below deals with one T cell receptor (beta chain). Profiling relied on immunoSEQ multiplex PCR, and the TCRdb table lists in-frame clones only, not all of them. Of approximately 180,000 clones listed, 88% are singletons. This entry belongs to a study of blood T cell repertoires in COVID-19. Overall study context: Samples representing acute and convalescent COVID-19 were sourced from the United States, Italy and Spain.

Germline CDR1 and CDR2: LGHNT and FRNRAP. V shed 7 bases, J shed 8 bases, and the junction held 17 bases outside the gene matches. The CDR3 has 16 amino acids. This chain joins TRBV12-5 and TRBJ1-2; 9 nucleotides match TRBD1. The sequence came from a man in his forties with active or convalescent COVID-19. The material sequenced was peripheral blood. The DNA of the CDR3 is TGTGCTAGTGCCACTGCCGGGACAGGGTCCCTCGGGGGCTACACCTTC. The encoded protein is CASATAGTGSLGGYTF. Filled out from reference TRBV12-5 and TRBJ1-2, the complete variable domain reads DARVTQTPRHKVTEMGQEVTMRCQPILGHNTVFWYRQTMMQGLELLAYFRNRAPLDDSGMPKDRFSAEMPDATLATLKIQPSEPRDSAVYFCASATAGTGSLGGYTFGSGTRLTVV.